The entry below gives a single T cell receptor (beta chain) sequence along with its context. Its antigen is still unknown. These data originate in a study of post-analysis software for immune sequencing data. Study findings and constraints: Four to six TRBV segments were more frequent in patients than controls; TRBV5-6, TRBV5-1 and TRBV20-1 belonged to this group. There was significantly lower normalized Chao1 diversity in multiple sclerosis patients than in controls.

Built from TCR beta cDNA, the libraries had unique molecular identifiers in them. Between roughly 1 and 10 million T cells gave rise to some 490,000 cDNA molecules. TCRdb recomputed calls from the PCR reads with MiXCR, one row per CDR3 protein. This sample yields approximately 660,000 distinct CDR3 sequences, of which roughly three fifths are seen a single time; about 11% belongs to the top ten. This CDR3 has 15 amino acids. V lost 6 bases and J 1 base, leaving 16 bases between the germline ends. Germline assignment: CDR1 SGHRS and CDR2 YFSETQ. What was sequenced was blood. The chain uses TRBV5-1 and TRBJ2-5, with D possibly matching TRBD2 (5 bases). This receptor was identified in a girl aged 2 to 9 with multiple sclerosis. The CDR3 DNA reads TGCGCCAGCACCTATTCCCGAGCGGCCCAAGAGACCCAGTACTTC. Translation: CASTYSRAAQETQYF.